This T cell receptor beta chain was found in a study of STAT3 mutations in large granular lymphocyte leukemia. Study-wide results and caveats: Variable sampling intervals and differing treatment regimens complicated linking therapy response to TCR clonal burden changes. At least one immunodominant TCR beta clonotype appeared in every T-cell large granular lymphocyte leukemia patient.

Concerning this clone: Its specificity is not known.

There are 15 residues in the CDR3. Trimming took 7 bases from V and 0 from J, leaving 13 bases between them. This table comes from immunoSEQ multiplex PCR, and its TCRdb copy is limited to in-frame clones, with some not included. Here the sample spans several thousand clones, 90% to 95% being singletons. The rearrangement uses TRBV23-1 and TRBJ2-4; maybe TRBD2 (7 bases). TRBV23-1 is identified as an open reading frame with a role that is uncertain. The receptor was derived from a man in his fifties or sixties with T-cell large granular lymphocyte leukemia. Some clones in this sample may be carry-over from other donors' samples. Sequenced sample: peripheral blood mononuclear cells. The CDR3, as DNA: TGCGCCAGCATCATAAGGGGGGGAGCCAAAAACATTCAGTACTTC. This encodes CASIIRGGAKNIQYF.